The 6 T cell receptor beta chains below come from one sample, sequenced in a study of cytomegalovirus exposure and HLA in healthy donors. With 60 Vbeta and 13 Jbeta primers, the PCR was carried out. Profiling relied on immunoSEQ multiplex PCR, and the TCRdb table lists in-frame clones only, not all of them. This repertoire shows 83,000 or so clones, around 79% found once; its top ten account for roughly 14%. Specimen: PBMCs. The receptor source for this set is a woman aged 40 to 50 in good health and CMV-seropositive.

This clone was seen once. V is TRBV7-2 and J is TRBJ2-1, with D tentatively TRBD1 (5 bases). The V and J ends lost 1 base and 8 bases respectively, with 9 bases between them. The length of the CDR3 is 13 residues. The germline V gene has CDR1 SGHTA and CDR2 FQGNSA. The CDR3 DNA reads as TGTGCCAGCAGCTTAGGGGCAGGGTATGAGCAGTTCTTC. Amino acids: CASSLGAGYEQFF. The whole variable domain, remainder taken from reference TRBV7-2 and TRBJ2-1, is GAGVSQSPSNKVTEKGKDVELRCDPISGHTALYWYRQSLGQGLEFLIYFQGNSAPDKSGLPSDRFSAERTGGSVSTLTIQRTQQEDSAVYLCASSLGAGYEQFFGPGTRLTVL.

The rearrangement links TRBV9 to TRBJ2-2; D remains ambiguous. Germline V gene sequence: CDR1 SGDLS, CDR2 YYNGEE. The CDR3 has 15 amino acids. V lost 4 bases, J lost 0 bases, and 10 bases lay in between. The CDR3 DNA follows: TGTGCCAGCAGCCCCTCATCGGCGAACACCGGGGAGCTGTTTTTT. It translates to CASSPSSANTGELFF.

The rearrangement joins TRBV2 to TRBJ2-2, with TRBD2 matching 10 bases. This CDR3 comprises 15 residues. CDR1 is SNHLY and CDR2 is FYNNEI in the germline V gene. With 5 bases clipped from V and 0 bases from J, the junction kept 0 bases outside the gene matches. In nucleotides, the CDR3 is TGTGCCAGCAGTAGCGGGAGGGCGAACACCGGGGAGCTGTTTTTT. Amino acids: CASSSGRANTGELFF.

The rearrangement uses TRBV15 and TRBJ2-5; unclear D gene. The CDR3 extends over 16 amino acids. With 5 bases removed from V and 1 base from J, the gap between germline ends came to 17 bases. Germline lookup yields CDR1 LNHNV and CDR2 YYDKDF (reference sequence). CDR3 nucleotides: TGTGCCACCAGCCCCCTAGGCCCCGAGGTCCAAGAGACCCAGTACTTC. Its protein product is CATSPLGPEVQETQYF.

This chain connects TRBV29-1 to TRBJ2-1, with a tentative D call TRBD1 (6 bases). Trimming cost V 2 bases and J 5 bases, with 10 bases left between them. This CDR3 spans 13 amino acids. Germline V gene sequence: CDR1 SQVTM, CDR2 ANQGSEA. The DNA of the CDR3 is TGCAGCGTTGAAAAACAGGGAGACAATGAGCAGTTCTTC. Encoded protein: CSVEKQGDNEQFF.

The J gene is TRBJ2-2, the V gene TRBV7-8, with 7 bases matching TRBD2. The length of the CDR3 is 16 residues. Trimming removed 2 bases from V and 7 bases from J; junction bases left unmatched: 10. CDR1 SGHVS and CDR2 FQNEAQ come from the germline V gene. CDR3 sequence (DNA): TGTGCCAGCAGCTTATTCGGGGGAGGGTTAGGCGGGGAGCTGTTTTTT. Protein: CASSLFGGGLGGELFF.